A single sample gave rise to the 8 T cell receptor beta chains below, sequenced in a study of CD8 T cells in Susac syndrome. RNA totalling roughly 0.45 to 1 ug underwent reverse transcription with random hexamers. One entry per CDR3 protein, called by TCRdb with MiXCR from the immunoSEQ multiplex PCR reads. The table has fewer than 150,000 distinct CDR3 sequences, nearly 95% seen once; the top ten hold 0.27%. Source material: CD8+ T cells from PBMCs. Source of these receptors: a human donor in good health.

This chain connects TRBV13 to TRBJ2-2; D could derive from TRBD1 or TRBD2 (6 bases each). The germline gives CDR1 PRHDT, CDR2 FYEKMQ (reference sequence). The V and J ends lost 7 bases and 5 bases respectively, with 14 bases between them. The CDR3 is 14 residues long. CDR3 DNA sequence: TGTGCCAGCACCCGGAGGGGGTTTACCGGGGAGCTGTTTTTT. Its protein product is CASTRRGFTGELFF. Combining the CDR3 with reference TRBV13 and TRBJ2-2 gives the whole variable domain AAGVIQSPRHLIKEKRETATLKCYPIPRHDTVYWYQQGPGQDPQFLISFYEKMQSDKGSIPDRFSAQQFSDYHSELNMSSLELGDSALYFCASTRRGFTGELFFGEGSRLTVL.

V usage is TRBV30 and J usage is TRBJ2-2; D not certain. Germline CDR1 reads GTSNPN; CDR2 reads SVGIG (reference sequence). CDR3 size: 13 residues. Trimming left V 0 bases short and J 8 bases short, with 10 bases between. The DNA for the CDR3 is TGTGCCTGGAGTGTGGGGTCCTATGGGGAGCTGTTTTTT. This codes for CAWSVGSYGELFF.

This clonotype showed up just once. The chain links TRBV9 to TRBJ2-4; 8 nucleotides match TRBD1. J gave up 4 bases and V 2 bases, and 11 bases lay outside the gene matches. Germline assignment: CDR1 SGDLS and CDR2 YYNGEE. CDR3 length: 17 amino acids. CDR3 amino acids: CASSVGPGTGSKNIQYF. The CDR3 coding sequence is TGTGCCAGCAGCGTTGGCCCCGGGACAGGCTCGAAAAACATTCAGTACTTC.

The chain is built from TRBV7-9 and TRBJ2-7, with D possibly being TRBD1 or TRBD2 (6 bases each). Trimming left V 7 bases short and J 2 bases short, with 18 bases between. The CDR3 contains 15 residues. Germline values: CDR1 SEHNR, CDR2 FQNEAQ (reference sequence). The CDR3 nucleotides read TGTGCCAGCACCAACGTGGGGGGCCTCGCCTACGAGCAGTACTTC. It translates to CASTNVGGLAYEQYF.

The V call is TRBV7-2, the J call TRBJ1-2; 9 bases map to TRBD1. Trimming at V came to 5 bases and at J to 2 bases, leaving 15 bases not matched to a gene. There are 18 residues in the CDR3. Germline values: CDR1 SGHTA, CDR2 FQGNSA. The CDR3 is CASSGYRDRELWNYGYTF. The CDR3 DNA sequence: TGTGCCAGCAGCGGATACCGGGACAGGGAACTGTGGAACTATGGCTACACCTTC.

Here the CDR3 DNA reads TGCAGTGCTTACAGACAGGGGGCAGATACGCAGTATTTT. It yields the protein CSAYRQGADTQYF. The V and J genes are TRBV20-1 and TRBJ2-3, with 9 bases lining up with TRBD1. The germline V gene has CDR1 DFQATT and CDR2 SNEGSKA (reference sequence). The CDR3 extends over 13 amino acids. Trimming took 5 bases from V and 4 from J; bases not matched to a gene: 4.

This chain uses TRBV6-2 or TRBV6-3 with TRBJ2-1; 14 nucleotides match TRBD2. Germline CDR1 is MNHEY and CDR2 is SVGEGT. Trimming took 4 bases from V and 7 from J; bases not matched to a gene: 6. CDR3 length equals 16 residues. This CDR3 reads CASSSGLAGVSNEQFF. The CDR3 DNA reads as TGTGCCAGCAGTTCGGGACTAGCGGGAGTAAGTAATGAGCAGTTCTTC.

The chain uses TRBV19 and TRBJ2-1, with D perhaps TRBD1 (6 bases). The CDR3 loop spans 14 amino acids. The V end lost 7 bases, the J end lost 6 bases, and 16 bases lay between the germline ends. The germline V gene encodes CDR1 LNHDA and CDR2 SQIVND (reference sequence). The CDR3: CASKARGQRNEQFF. CDR3 nucleotides: TGTGCCAGTAAAGCCCGAGGACAGCGCAATGAGCAGTTCTTC.